Described below is a single T cell receptor (beta chain) sequence and its context. This receptor's antigen is unknown. This sample is part of a study of T cell clusters in autoimmune cytopenias (dated by TCRdb to between 2019 and 2020). Background for the entire study: The median TRB sequencing depth was more than 40,000 reads per sample, and the median number of distinct TRB clonotypes was around 2,500 per sample. Alongside healthy, CLL and autoimmune hepatitis controls, autoimmune cytopenia patients had their peripheral blood TRB and IGH repertoires sequenced at active disease and again during treatment follow-up. The study was designed to test whether a disease-specific immune repertoire signature usable as a blood-based biomarker is carried by autoimmune cytopenia patients.

TRB amplification used around 260 ng of peripheral blood genomic DNA, 30,000 to 40,000 genome equivalents, per sample. Study-level results and caveats: The T cell clusters were only ever defined in silico, so experimental validation of their functional role was still needed. The GLIPH analysis suggested a lack of physiological T cell clusters in primary autoimmune cytopenia patients, since some 46 clusters were exclusive to healthy donors whereas about 17 were exclusive to patients. In the comparison of secondary cytopenia with CLL, no cluster-lack signature showed up, apparently because the dominant lymphoma-associated repertoire masked the signature. Compared with active autoimmune hepatitis patients, healthy donors had almost three times as many exclusive TRB clusters, a finding consistent with an autoimmunity-wide signature. TRB repertoire shifts, with less even repertoires observed in secondary cytopenia and CLL, were mostly attributed to lymphoma bias rather than autoimmunity.

The CDR3 runs 13 residues from the cysteine to the phenylalanine. DNA for this receptor is not on file. CDR1 and CDR2, per the germline V gene (reference sequence), are GTSNPN and SVGIG. TRB rearrangements were amplified by multiplex PCR following a touch-down protocol, with the TRB-A and TRB-B primer pools mixed in one tube. Illumina adapters and sample indices were added to the amplicons through two consecutive PCR reactions performed with Phusion HS II polymerase. The amplicons were gel-purified using the NucleoSpin Gel and PCR Clean-up kit, after which quantification was performed by Qubit and quality was checked on an Agilent 2100 Bioanalyzer. Sequencing of the libraries was performed on an Illumina MiSeq with 600-cycle, single-indexed, paired-end runs. In the source study's methods: MiXCR version 2.1.12, together with the default MiXCR reference library, was used to align and assemble the TRB reads. A clone was defined by each unique CDR3 nucleotide sequence, and analysis was restricted to productive sequences with at least two reads. Repertoire diversity was assessed by alpha-parameterized diversity profiles (alpha 0 to 5), including Shannon (alpha 1) and Simpson (alpha 2) indices, computed with an R script. Combinatorial TRB VJ usage was calculated with the tcR package and was compared between cohorts by principal component analysis performed with ade4. Using GLIPH, TCRbeta CDR3s were clustered on pairs of cohorts matched for age and read depth, and a Wilcoxon test was used to compare cluster frequencies. With the reads reprocessed by TCRdb, a single entry stands for each CDR3 protein sequence and no DNA is reported. The V and J calls come from TCRdb's annotation, not from the publication. The sample's records list 9,900 or so distinct CDR3 sequences. The ten largest clones take up around 8.7% of the sample.

This sequence originates from a human donor with an autoimmune cytopenia or autoimmune hepatitis (not recorded which). The sample taken for sequencing was peripheral blood. The rearranged segments are TRBV30 and TRBJ2-7; without DNA, the TCRdb call of TRBD1 cannot be checked. This receptor carries the CDR3 CAWNRVPSYEQYF.